The clone carrying this T cell receptor beta chain appeared many times. Its antigen is as yet unknown. Trimming took 8 bases from V and 8 from J; bases not matched to a gene: 7. The CDR3 is 13 residues long. Germline V gene lookup returns CDR1 SNHLY and CDR2 FYNNEI. The data originate from a study of regulatory T cells in long-lasting Graves disease. Study-wide findings and caveats: With persistent disease, TRBV28, TRBJ1-2 and TRBJ2-5 were the favored segments.

Time point here: newly diagnosed GD, antithyroid drugs for less than 3 months. PBMCs were the source of the RNA used for TCR sequencing. Arm-PCR of CDR3 regions and iRepertoire HTBI primers were used to build TCR beta libraries. TCRdb re-analysed the multiplex PCR reads in MiXCR, keeping a single row per CDR3 protein. The table shows about 500,000 distinct CDR3 sequences, with around 15% occurring only once. Separately, the same data were catalogued under a study of T cells in Graves' hyperthyroidism and ophthalmopathy.

The J gene is TRBJ2-4, the V gene TRBV2; TRBD2 matches at 9 bases. The receptor's source is a man aged 35-49 years with Graves disease. Sequenced material: peripheral blood mononuclear cells (PBMCs), taken at new diagnosis, from a patient treated with antithyroid drugs. The CDR3 coding sequence is TGTGCCAGCGCAAGCGGGAGGAGAGACATTCAGTACTTC. It specifies CASASGRRDIQYF.